A single sample gave rise to the 32 T cell receptor beta chains below, sequenced in a study of T cell responses to AZD1222 COVID-19 vaccine. Repertoires were generated with immunoSEQ multiplex PCR, while TCRdb's copy carries only in-frame clones and drops some. Among some 96,000 clones, more than 75% were seen once, and the ten largest hold roughly 4.2%. Sequenced here: peripheral blood, sampled on day 0 of MenACWY control vaccination. These receptors all stem from an adult in good health.

CDR3 residues: CASSGGLGNEQFF. As DNA, the CDR3 is TGTGCCAGCTCTGGAGGGCTGGGCAATGAGCAGTTCTTC. V and J are TRBV3-1 (or the pseudogene TRBV3-2) and TRBJ2-1; D is possibly TRBD2 (6 bases). The germline CDR1 and CDR2 sequences are LGHDT and YNNKEL (reference sequence). The CDR3 runs to 13 residues. Trimming removed 8 bases from V and 6 bases from J, with 14 bases in between.

The V call is TRBV5-1, the J call TRBJ2-7, with a tentative D call TRBD2 (6 bases). The CDR3 loop spans 18 amino acids. Germline CDR1 is SGHRS and CDR2 is YFSETQ. Trimming took 4 bases from V and 2 from J, leaving 25 bases between them. DNA of the CDR3: TGCGCCAGCAGCAGAGGCGGGATCGGACCTAAAGGGGCCTACGAGCAGTACTTC. Translation gives CASSRGGIGPKGAYEQYF.

The chain employs TRBV12-3 or TRBV12-4 and TRBJ1-1, with a possible D match to TRBD1 (5 bases). The CDR3 spans 13 residues. The ends were cut back, 7 bases at V and 3 bases at J, with 12 bases in the middle. CDR3 sequence (DNA): TGTGCCAGCAAAAAATCGGGGGACACTGAAGCTTTCTTT. Residues: CASKKSGDTEAFF.

This clone was recorded a few times. This chain joins TRBV27 and TRBJ1-1; no firm D call. The CDR3 contains 13 residues. Germline CDR1 reads MNHEY; CDR2 reads SMNVEV (reference sequence). The V gene lost 5 bases and the J gene lost 1 base, with 8 bases spanning the gap. Here the CDR3 DNA reads TGTGCCAGCAGTCCATTTGGGAACACTGAAGCTTTCTTT. This codes for CASSPFGNTEAFF.

The chain is built from TRBV10-3 and TRBJ2-2, with D possibly matching TRBD1 (5 bases). From germline, CDR1 is ENHRY and CDR2 SYGVKD. This CDR3 spans 13 amino acids. Trimming removed 5 bases from V and 2 bases from J, with 6 bases in between. CDR3 sequence: CAISRGNTGELFF. DNA of the CDR3: TGTGCCATCAGTAGGGGCAACACCGGGGAGCTGTTTTTT.

This clone appeared once. This sequence joins TRBV7-2 and TRBJ2-6, with D possibly matching TRBD1 (5 bases). The CDR3 consists of 19 residues. The V and J ends lost 1 base and 0 bases respectively, with 16 bases between them. From germline, CDR1 is SGHTA and CDR2 FQGNSA. For the CDR3, the DNA is TGTGCCAGCAGCTTAGGGATGGGCCAGGGAAACTCTGGGGCCAACGTCCTGACTTTC. Translating gives CASSLGMGQGNSGANVLTF.

This chain joins TRBV4-1 and TRBJ1-1; D gene unclear. This CDR3 is built from 13 residues. Per germline, CDR1 MGHRA and CDR2 YSYEKL. V lost 0 bases and J lost 5, with 7 bases in between. The CDR3 DNA reads TGCGCCAGCAGCCAAGAGTCGGAGACTGAAGCTTTCTTT. Amino acid sequence: CASSQESETEAFF.

CDR3 bases: TGTGCCAGCAGCCCCACCGGGACAGGGGCTAGCGAGCAGTACTTC. Its protein product is CASSPTGTGASEQYF. The chain recombines TRBV7-3 with TRBJ2-7; TRBD1 matches at 10 bases. Unmatched junction bases numbered 10, after V lost 5 bases and J lost 6 bases. The CDR3 contains 15 residues. Germline assignment: CDR1 SGHTA and CDR2 FQGTGA. Combining the CDR3 with reference TRBV7-3 and TRBJ2-7 gives the whole variable domain GAGVSQTPSNKVTEKGKYVELRCDPISGHTALYWYRQSLGQGPEFLIYFQGTGAADDSGLPNDRFFAVRPEGSVSTLKIQRTERGDSAVYLCASSPTGTGASEQYFGPGTRLTVT.

J is TRBJ1-1 and V is TRBV18; 9 bases are shared with TRBD1. This CDR3 has 15 residues. Germline CDR1 and CDR2: KGHSH and LQKENI. After removal of 5 bases from V and 2 bases from J, the junction contained 6 bases not matched to a gene. The CDR3 sequence is CASSSRTGENTEAFF. CDR3 bases: TGTGCCAGCTCATCCAGGACAGGGGAAAACACTGAAGCTTTCTTT. Drawing the rest from reference TRBV18 and TRBJ1-1, the complete variable domain is NAGVMQNPRHLVRRRGQEARLRCSPMKGHSHVYWYRQLPEEGLKFMVYLQKENIIDESGMPKERFSAEFPKEGPSILRIQQVVRGDSAAYFCASSSRTGENTEAFFGQGTRLTVV.

The rearrangement joins TRBV28 to TRBJ1-2; a weak D match, TRBD1 (5 bases). Trimming shortened V by 5 bases and J by 6 bases, and 13 bases separated the two germline ends. This CDR3 is built from 13 residues. Germline assignment: CDR1 MDHEN and CDR2 SYDVKM. DNA for the CDR3: TGTGCCAGCAGTGCCGGGACGACAGATGGCTACACCTTC. Translation: CASSAGTTDGYTF.

The V and J genes are TRBV7-9 and TRBJ1-2; tentative D call: TRBD1 (6 bases). V lost 6 bases and J 7 bases, leaving 21 bases between the germline ends. Germline CDR1 and CDR2: SEHNR and FQNEAQ (reference sequence). The CDR3 contains 15 residues. The CDR3 loop reads CASSLLRSGATGYTF. In DNA form, the CDR3 reads TGTGCCAGCAGTCTACTGCGTTCAGGGGCTACTGGCTACACCTTC.

The chain couples TRBV29-1 to TRBJ1-2; unclear D gene. The germline CDR1 and CDR2 sequences are SQVTM and ANQGSEA. The CDR3 totals 13 residues. V was pared by 8 bases and J by 1 base, with 14 bases between. CDR3 region: CSLTDGDNYGYTF. In DNA, the CDR3 is TGCAGCCTAACGGACGGGGATAACTATGGCTACACCTTC.

The genes are TRBV2 and TRBJ2-2; no clear D gene. The V gene's germline CDR1 is SNHLY and CDR2 FYNNEI. V was trimmed by 4 bases and J by 4 bases, leaving 7 bases between them. This CDR3 comprises 13 residues. CDR3: CASSVMSTGELFF. Here the CDR3 DNA reads TGTGCCAGCAGTGTGATGAGCACCGGGGAGCTGTTTTTT. The variable domain in full, completed from reference TRBV2 and TRBJ2-2, reads EPEVTQTPSHQVTQMGQEVILRCVPISNHLYFYWYRQILGQKVEFLVSFYNNEISEKSEIFDDQFSVERPDGSNFTLKIRSTKLEDSAMYFCASSVMSTGELFFGEGSRLTVL.

The chain uses TRBV5-5 and TRBJ2-2, with D hard to call. The CDR3 is 13 residues long. Deletions cut 4 bases from V and 5 bases from J, with 9 bases between. Looked up from germline, CDR1 is SGHKS and CDR2 is YYEKEE (reference sequence). CDR3 sequence (DNA): TGTGCCAGCAGCCTGACACCTACCGGGGAGCTGTTTTTT. This codes for CASSLTPTGELFF. The complete variable domain, with remaining parts taken from reference TRBV5-5 and TRBJ2-2, reads DAGVTQSPTHLIKTRGQQVTLRCSPISGHKSVSWYQQVLGQGPQFIFQYYEKEERGRGNFPDRFSARQFPNYSSELNVNALLLGDSALYLCASSLTPTGELFFGEGSRLTVL.

This clone was observed a single time. This rearrangement joins TRBV7-3 to TRBJ2-3; D is undetermined. The CDR3 sequence is 17 residues long. With 1 base removed from V and 0 bases from J, the gap between germline ends came to 14 bases. In germline, CDR1 is SGHTA, CDR2 FQGTGA. In DNA form, the CDR3 reads TGTGCCAGCAGCTTAATGGCCATGGGCGGTAGCACAGATACGCAGTATTTT. It encodes CASSLMAMGGSTDTQYF.

V and J are TRBV10-1 and TRBJ1-3; maybe TRBD1 (5 bases). CDR1 and CDR2 from the germline V gene are WNHNN and SYGVQD (reference sequence). Trimming took off 5 bases at V and 2 bases at J, with 22 bases between the two ends. CDR3 size: 18 residues. The CDR3: CASSFTNAQGGPGNTIYF. CDR3 DNA: TGCGCCAGCAGTTTTACTAACGCCCAGGGAGGGCCTGGAAACACCATATATTTT.

The chain carries TRBV6-6 and TRBJ2-5; no firm D call. The V gene's germline CDR1 is MNHNY and CDR2 SVGAGI (reference sequence). The CDR3 sequence is 12 residues long. The V end was cut by 0 bases, the J end by 1 base, with 0 bases between. CDR3 protein: CASSYSQETQYF. CDR3 sequence (DNA): TGTGCCAGCAGTTACTCCCAAGAGACCCAGTACTTC.

The rearrangement uses TRBV30 and TRBJ2-2; possibly TRBD2 for D (6 bases). The germline CDR1 and CDR2 sequences are GTSNPN and SVGIG (reference sequence). The ends were cut back, 6 bases at V and 5 bases at J, with 25 bases in the middle. The CDR3 spans 17 residues. The CDR3 here is CACLRRTTSSGTGELFF. In DNA form, the CDR3 reads TGTGCCTGCCTTAGAAGGACTACTTCTTCGGGTACCGGGGAGCTGTTTTTT.

In its sample, this clone was seen once. This chain connects TRBV5-1 to TRBJ1-3; perhaps TRBD1 as D (6 bases). Germline loops: CDR1 SGHRS, CDR2 YFSETQ. Trimming left V 0 bases short and J 4 bases short, with 11 bases between. The CDR3 is 15 amino acids. As DNA, the CDR3 is TGCGCCAGCAGCTTGGGGGACACTCTGGGAAACACCATATATTTT. This encodes CASSLGDTLGNTIYF.

The chain couples TRBV2 to TRBJ2-5; D ambiguous. CDR3 length equals 12 residues. Trimming removed 0 bases at V and 6 bases at J, with 5 bases between. Germline CDR1 SNHLY, CDR2 FYNNEI. CDR3 sequence: CASSEAVQTQYF. The CDR3 nucleotides read TGTGCCAGCAGTGAAGCCGTCCAGACCCAGTACTTC.

The V call is TRBV7-3, the J call TRBJ1-1, with D hard to call. The CDR3 is 13 amino acids. Germline loops: CDR1 SGHTA, CDR2 FQGTGA. Trimming cost V 2 bases and J 4 bases, with 8 bases left between them. This CDR3 is CASSLGFGTEAFF. For the CDR3, the DNA is TGTGCCAGCAGCTTAGGGTTTGGCACTGAAGCTTTCTTT.

This chain connects TRBV3-1 (or the pseudogene TRBV3-2) to TRBJ1-2; D may be TRBD1 (5 bases). This CDR3 is built from 15 residues. Per the germline V gene, CDR1 is LGHDT and CDR2 is YNNKEL (reference sequence). The V end was cut by 5 bases, the J end by 7 bases, with 20 bases between. CDR3 protein: CASSVRDPRRGGYTF. For the CDR3, the DNA is TGTGCCAGCAGCGTTCGGGACCCCCGGAGGGGTGGCTACACCTTC.

This clone was counted only a few times. V gene TRBV9 combines with J gene TRBJ1-2; D uncertain. V lost 3 bases and J 5 bases, leaving 11 bases between the germline ends. From germline, CDR1 is SGDLS and CDR2 YYNGEE. The CDR3 is 13 amino acids. CDR3 region: CASSERGLYGYTF. The CDR3 region has the DNA TGTGCCAGCAGCGAACGAGGACTTTATGGCTACACCTTC.

V gene TRBV7-2 combines with J gene TRBJ2-1, with 15 bases aligning to TRBD2. The ends lost 5 bases at V and 12 bases at J; junction bases unmatched: 11. The germline CDR1 and CDR2 sequences are SGHTA and FQGNSA. This CDR3 has 16 amino acids. In nucleotides, the CDR3 is TGTGCCAGCAGCGCCCGGACTAGCGGGGGGGCCCCTCGGCAGTTCTTC. It is translated as CASSARTSGGAPRQFF.

CDR3 amino acids: CASSLRAAGELFF. The CDR3 DNA is TGCGCCAGCAGCTTGCGCGCCGCCGGGGAGCTGTTTTTT. The chain uses TRBV5-1 and TRBJ2-2; D call uncertain. Germline V CDR1 and CDR2: SGHRS, YFSETQ. CDR3 length: 13 amino acids. V dropped 1 base and J dropped 6 bases, with 7 bases sitting between them.

The rearrangement uses TRBV6-2 or TRBV6-3 and TRBJ1-2, with D possibly matching TRBD1 (6 bases). This CDR3 comprises 17 residues. The germline gives CDR1 MNHEY, CDR2 SVGEGT. V lost 5 bases and J lost 5, with 24 bases in between. CDR3 bases: TGTGCCAGCAGTCAGGGGACGGACGGAACAACTGAATATGGCTACACCTTC. This translates into CASSQGTDGTTEYGYTF.

The gene calls are TRBV30 and TRBJ2-5; 10 bases agree with TRBD2. The CDR3 has 15 residues. CDR1 and CDR2 from the germline V gene are GTSNPN and SVGIG (reference sequence). The ends lost 2 bases at V and 5 bases at J; junction bases unmatched: 8. The CDR3: CAWSSSGGALETQYF. The CDR3 nucleotides are TGTGCCTGGAGTAGCAGCGGGGGGGCTTTGGAGACCCAGTACTTC. Combining the CDR3 with reference TRBV30 and TRBJ2-5 gives the whole variable domain SQTIHQWPATLVQPVGSPLSLECTVEGTSNPNLYWYRQAAGRGLQLLFYSVGIGQISSEVPQNLSASRPQDRQFILSSKKLLLSDSGFYLCAWSSSGGALETQYFGPGTRLLVL.

The chain joins TRBV2 to TRBJ1-6; no clear D gene. V lost 2 bases and J lost 0, with 11 bases in between. CDR1 and CDR2 from the germline V gene are SNHLY and FYNNEI. This CDR3 is 17 amino acids long. The CDR3 loop is CASSEFGVSSYNSPLHF. The CDR3 DNA sequence: TGTGCCAGCAGTGAATTCGGGGTCTCCTCCTATAATTCACCCCTCCACTTT.

About this clone: The same CDR3 can be traced to other DNA sequences in this sample. This chain uses TRBV6-5 with TRBJ1-6; 7 positions match TRBD1. V dropped 6 bases and J dropped 6; count of bases not matched to a gene: 5. Germline loops: CDR1 MNHEY, CDR2 SVGAGI. The CDR3 totals 14 residues. DNA for the CDR3: TGTGCCAGCAGGCGGACAGGACGTAATTCACCCCTCCACTTT. Translation: CASRRTGRNSPLHF.

The rearrangement links TRBV5-5 to TRBJ1-1; 8 bases agree with TRBD1. This CDR3 is built from 13 residues. Germline V lookup: CDR1 SGHKS, CDR2 YYEKEE (reference sequence). The V gene end was trimmed by 4 bases and the J gene end by 3 bases; junction bases not matched to a gene: 2. CDR3 nucleotide sequence: TGTGCCAGCAGCAAACAGGGGGACACTGAAGCTTTCTTT. This sequence encodes CASSKQGDTEAFF.

In regard to this clone: The same CDR3 is also encoded by other DNA sequences in this sample. V usage is TRBV4-3 and J usage is TRBJ1-1; D perhaps matches TRBD1 (5 bases). Germline V gives CDR1 LGHNA, CDR2 YSLEER. V shed 4 bases and J shed 2 bases, with 8 bases lying between them. This CDR3 spans 13 amino acids. The CDR3: CASSPGQNTEAFF. The CDR3 coding sequence is TGCGCCAGCAGCCCCGGACAAAACACTGAAGCTTTCTTT.

The rearrangement joins TRBV4-1 to TRBJ2-1; 12 bases fit TRBD2. The CDR3 is 16 amino acids. With 3 bases clipped from V and 7 bases from J, the junction kept 7 bases outside the gene matches. The germline CDR1 and CDR2 sequences are MGHRA and YSYEKL. As DNA, the CDR3 is TGCGCCAGCAGCCACGGCCGGACTAGCGGGATTAATGAGCAGTTCTTC. Protein: CASSHGRTSGINEQFF.